These 28 T cell receptor beta chains share one sample of origin, sequenced in a study of blood T cell repertoires in COVID-19 (dated by TCRdb to the early 2020s). The receptor library was made with the immunoSEQ multiplex PCR assay. TCRdb took over this immuneACCESS table, retaining in-frame rearrangements with V and J assigned. Such tables are incomplete; in checked studies, under half of the missing clones stem from an unresolved V gene, and the remainder is unexplained. This sample holds 200,000 or so clones; approximately 79% were observed only once. Together, the top ten hold 15% to 20% of the sample. Sequencing input: peripheral blood. All receptors come from a man aged 55 to 69 with active or convalescent COVID-19.

The chain carries TRBV6-6 and TRBJ1-1; D may be TRBD1 (5 bases). Trimming took 0 bases from V and 6 from J, leaving 14 bases between them. The CDR3 spans 15 residues. CDR1 MNHNY and CDR2 SVGAGI come from the germline V gene (reference sequence). CDR3 coding DNA: TGTGCCAGCAGTTACTCTGGAGGGGTCGGGGCTGAAGCTTTCTTT. It is translated as CASSYSGGVGAEAFF.

This clone has a handful of counts. V usage is TRBV5-1 and J usage is TRBJ2-7; TRBD2 agrees at 10 bases. The length of the CDR3 is 16 residues. The germline gives CDR1 SGHRS, CDR2 YFSETQ. The trim removed 0 bases at V and 4 bases at J, leaving 7 bases unmatched. The CDR3 DNA sequence: TGCGCCAGCAGCTTGGAGCCTAGCGGGAGTACTTACGAGCAGTACTTC. It yields the protein CASSLEPSGSTYEQYF.

The rearrangement uses TRBV1 and TRBJ2-3; the table's TRBD2 call for D was not verified on the DNA. TRBV1 is termed a pseudogene. The CDR3 contains 20 residues. CDR3 DNA sequence: TGCACCAGCAGCCAAGTCTCGTGGACTAGCGGGGGTCCTAGCACAGATACGCAGTATTTT. It translates to CTSSQVSWTSGGPSTDTQYF.

The chain joins TRBV5-5 to TRBJ2-1; 12 nucleotides align to TRBD2. The CDR3 length is 16 residues. CDR1 and CDR2 from the germline V gene are SGHKS and YYEKEE (reference sequence). The ends lost 4 bases at V and 8 bases at J; junction bases unmatched: 10. CDR3 loop: CASSPEGLAGIDEQFF. The CDR3, as DNA: TGTGCCAGCAGCCCGGAGGGACTAGCGGGTATCGATGAGCAGTTCTTC.

The count of this clone is one. This rearrangement joins TRBV27 to TRBJ1-2; TRBD1 matches at 8 bases. This CDR3 is built from 16 residues. The germline V gene encodes CDR1 MNHEY and CDR2 SMNVEV (reference sequence). J lost 3 bases, V lost 5 bases, and 11 bases had no gene match. CDR3 sequence: CASSPTRGQGDYGYTF. The CDR3 bases are TGTGCCAGCAGTCCGACCCGAGGACAGGGCGACTATGGCTACACCTTC.

This clone has a single count. The chain employs TRBV3-1 (or the pseudogene TRBV3-2) and TRBJ2-2; tentatively, D is TRBD2 (7 bases). The germline CDR1 and CDR2 sequences are LGHDT and YNNKEL (reference sequence). Between the trimmed V and J ends, which lost 4 bases and 1 base, there was a span of 13 bases. The CDR3 sequence is 16 residues long. CDR3 DNA: TGTGCCAGCAGCCCGCGGGGGCAGGGGAACACCGGGGAGCTGTTTTTT. Protein sequence: CASSPRGQGNTGELFF.

The rearrangement uses TRBV7-8 and TRBJ1-2, with 10 bases identical to TRBD1. The V gene end was trimmed by 5 bases and the J gene end by 4 bases; junction bases not matched to a gene: 10. The CDR3 is made up of 16 amino acids. Germline V CDR1 and CDR2: SGHVS, FQNEAQ. CDR3 residues: CASSLPGQGMGYGYTF. Here the CDR3 DNA reads TGTGCCAGCAGCCTACCGGGACAGGGGATGGGCTATGGCTACACCTTC.

The chain joins TRBV7-9 to TRBJ2-2; D might be TRBD2 (7 bases). The CDR3 covers 15 residues. V lost 5 bases, J lost 5 bases, and 15 bases lay in between. Germline V CDR1 and CDR2: SEHNR, FQNEAQ (reference sequence). The CDR3 loop reads CASSPRGRETGELFF. DNA of the CDR3: TGTGCCAGCAGCCCGAGGGGGAGGGAAACCGGGGAGCTGTTTTTT.

The chain carries TRBV12-5 and TRBJ2-1, with D perhaps matching TRBD1 (6 bases). Germline V gene sequence: CDR1 LGHNT, CDR2 FRNRAP. The germline V and J ends were trimmed by 1 base and 5 bases, with 6 bases remaining between them. The CDR3 consists of 13 residues. The DNA for the CDR3 is TGTGCTAGTGGTTTGGGGACAGACAATGAGCAGTTCTTC. Residues: CASGLGTDNEQFF. The full variable domain, rest sourced from reference TRBV12-5 and TRBJ2-1, is DARVTQTPRHKVTEMGQEVTMRCQPILGHNTVFWYRQTMMQGLELLAYFRNRAPLDDSGMPKDRFSAEMPDATLATLKIQPSEPRDSAVYFCASGLGTDNEQFFGPGTRLTVL.

V is TRBV18 and J is TRBJ2-3; 10 nucleotides agree with TRBD2. CDR1 is KGHSH and CDR2 is LQKENI in the germline V gene. V gave up 3 bases and J gave up 4 bases; unmatched junction bases: 1. CDR3 length equals 14 residues. CDR3 coding DNA: TGTGCCAGCTCACCCGGGACTAGCGCAGATACGCAGTATTTT. Its protein is CASSPGTSADTQYF.

A few counts support this clone. The CDR3 sequence: CASSSRREKLGEQFF. The CDR3 DNA follows: TGTGCCAGCAGTTCACGGCGGGAGAAATTGGGTGAGCAGTTCTTC. The rearrangement uses TRBV6-2 or TRBV6-3 and TRBJ2-1; 7 nucleotides line up with TRBD2. The length of the CDR3 is 15 residues. The germline V gene has CDR1 MNHEY and CDR2 SVGEGT. J lost 9 bases, V lost 4 bases, and 12 bases had no gene match.

Worth noting for this clone: A junction boundary mismatches the germline segment, possibly from a read error. This chain links TRBV3-1 (or the pseudogene TRBV3-2) with TRBJ2-5; 7 nucleotides agree with TRBD2. Germline V gives CDR1 LGHDT, CDR2 YNNKEL (reference sequence). The CDR3 length is 12 residues. CDR3 loop: CASSQDWEGLDF. The CDR3 DNA is TGTGCCAGCAGCCAAGATTGGGAGGGTTTGGACTTC.

This clone has a single count. The chain links TRBV18 to TRBJ2-2; no firm D call. V lost 3 bases to trimming and J lost 7 bases, with 6 bases between them. The CDR3 is 12 residues long. CDR1 KGHSH and CDR2 LQKENI come from the germline V gene. This CDR3 reads CASSPMSGELFF. The CDR3 DNA sequence: TGTGCCAGCTCACCCATGAGCGGGGAGCTGTTTTTT.

The chain recombines TRBV6-6 with TRBJ2-7; D possibly corresponds to TRBD1 (5 bases). Between the trimmed V and J ends, which lost 0 bases and 7 bases, there was a span of 16 bases. The germline gives CDR1 MNHNY, CDR2 SVGAGI (reference sequence). The CDR3 is 15 amino acids. The CDR3 here is CASSYSTTTSGEQYF. For the CDR3, the DNA is TGTGCCAGCAGTTACTCGACGACAACCTCAGGGGAGCAGTACTTC.

This chain joins TRBV15 and TRBJ2-1, with D maybe TRBD2 (6 bases). CDR1 is LNHNV, CDR2 YYDKDF, per germline (reference sequence). This CDR3 comprises 14 residues. Between the trimmed V and J ends, which lost 1 base and 2 bases, there was a span of 6 bases. This CDR3 reads CATSRGRAYNEQFF. In DNA, the CDR3 is TGTGCCACCAGCAGAGGGAGGGCCTACAATGAGCAGTTCTTC.

CDR3 residues: CASSRGLADYNEQFF. The CDR3 region has the DNA TGTGCCAGCAGCCGGGGACTAGCGGATTACAATGAGCAGTTCTTC. The chain joins TRBV6-2 or TRBV6-3 to TRBJ2-1; 11 bases align to TRBD2. The CDR3 length is 15 residues. Germline assignment: CDR1 MNHEY and CDR2 SVGEGT. Trimming at V came to 6 bases and at J to 4 bases, leaving 5 bases not matched to a gene.

The rearrangement links TRBV9 to TRBJ2-1; D perhaps matches TRBD2 (6 bases). The CDR3 sequence is 13 residues long. Deletions cut 0 bases from V and 10 bases from J, with 11 bases between. The germline CDR1 and CDR2 sequences are SGDLS and YYNGEE. CDR3 in DNA: TGTGCCAGCAGCGTAGGCTGGCTAGCGGAGCAGTTCTTC. Protein product: CASSVGWLAEQFF.

V usage is TRBV28 and J usage is TRBJ2-2; 7 bases fit TRBD1. CDR1 is MDHEN and CDR2 is SYDVKM in the germline V gene. Losses at the gene ends were 3 bases for V and 7 bases for J; bases not matched to a gene: 5. CDR3 length equals 14 residues. As DNA, the CDR3 is TGTGCCAGCAGTTTGCCAGGGGGTGGCGGGGAGCTGTTTTTT. Translation gives CASSLPGGGGELFF.

The chain couples TRBV18 to TRBJ1-4; D perhaps matches TRBD1 (5 bases). This CDR3 region has 13 residues. From germline, CDR1 is KGHSH and CDR2 LQKENI. The V end was cut by 0 bases, the J end by 8 bases, with 7 bases between. CDR3 sequence reads: CASSPPGGEKLFF. CDR3 nucleotides: TGTGCCAGCTCACCACCTGGGGGGGAAAAACTGTTTTTT.

This chain uses TRBV6-2 or TRBV6-3 with TRBJ2-7; no clear D gene. CDR1 is MNHEY, CDR2 SVGEGT, per germline. V dropped 5 bases and J dropped 7 bases, with 9 bases sitting between them. The CDR3 has 11 amino acids. CDR3 sequence: CASSKYREQYF. Written as DNA, the CDR3 is TGTGCCAGCAGTAAGTACCGGGAGCAGTACTTC.

V is TRBV23-1 and J is TRBJ1-5, with 7 nucleotides matching TRBD1. TRBV23-1 is an ORF, with its function uncertain. The CDR3 spans 15 residues. The J segment lost 7 bases and the V segment lost 6 bases, leaving 12 bases of the junction unmatched. CDR3 residues: CASRRTGGRRQPQHF. The DNA of the CDR3 is TGCGCCAGCAGGAGGACAGGAGGTCGGCGCCAGCCCCAGCATTTT.

The chain recombines TRBV28 with TRBJ1-1, with D maybe TRBD1 (5 bases). This CDR3 is 13 amino acids long. Germline V gene data show CDR1 as MDHEN and CDR2 as SYDVKM. V lost 7 bases and J 3 bases, leaving 12 bases between the germline ends. CDR3: CASTRQTYTEAFF. Here the CDR3 DNA reads TGTGCCAGCACCCGACAGACCTACACTGAAGCTTTCTTT. Filled out from reference TRBV28 and TRBJ1-1, the complete variable domain reads DVKVTQSSRYLVKRTGEKVFLECVQDMDHENMFWYRQDPGLGLRLIYFSYDVKMKEKGDIPEGYSVSREKKERFSLILESASTNQTSMYLCASTRQTYTEAFFGQGTRLTVV.

This clone occurred many times. The chain couples TRBV4-3 to TRBJ2-5, with TRBD1 identical over 8 bases. The CDR3 has 13 residues. Germline CDR1 and CDR2: LGHNA and YSLEER. Losses at the gene ends were 4 bases for V and 6 bases for J; bases not matched to a gene: 4. CDR3 in DNA: TGCGCCAGCAGCCCGGGCAGGGGGCAGACCCAGTACTTC. This gives the protein CASSPGRGQTQYF.

This chain joins TRBV6-5 and TRBJ1-1; D might be TRBD1 (5 bases). Germline-derived CDR1 and CDR2 are MNHEY and SVGAGI. V dropped 3 bases and J dropped 5 bases, with 13 bases sitting between them. This CDR3 spans 14 amino acids. The CDR3 DNA reads as TGTGCCAGCAGTTATGGGGGGGGAGGAACTGAAGCTTTCTTT. Translated, it gives CASSYGGGGTEAFF.

J is TRBJ2-1 and V is TRBV3-1 (or the pseudogene TRBV3-2); D might be TRBD2 (6 bases). The CDR3 has 16 residues. CDR1 and CDR2 (germline): LGHDT, YNNKEL (reference sequence). V dropped 0 bases and J dropped 3 bases, with 12 bases sitting between them. The CDR3 loop reads CASSQDSGGDYNEQFF. CDR3 DNA: TGTGCCAGCAGCCAAGATTCCGGGGGTGACTACAATGAGCAGTTCTTC.

The chain has TRBV19 and TRBJ1-5; D unresolved. Germline V gives CDR1 LNHDA, CDR2 SQIVND (reference sequence). The CDR3 contains 17 residues. Trimming took off 0 bases at V and 1 base at J, with 13 bases between the two ends. CDR3 coding DNA: TGTGCCAGTAGTATAGACGAAGGGAGACTAAGCAATCAGCCCCAGCATTTT. Amino acids: CASSIDEGRLSNQPQHF.

This chain uses TRBV6-6 with TRBJ2-1; 11 positions agree with TRBD2. This CDR3 region has 14 residues. Trimming at V came to 8 bases and at J to 4 bases, leaving 4 bases not matched to a gene. The germline V gene has CDR1 MNHNY and CDR2 SVGAGI (reference sequence). The CDR3 DNA is TGTGCCAGCCAACTAGCGGGAGATTACAATGAGCAGTTCTTC. Protein sequence: CASQLAGDYNEQFF.

This clone has just one count. The J gene is TRBJ2-2, the V gene TRBV6-5, with 9 bases fitting TRBD1. Germline V CDR1 and CDR2: MNHEY, SVGAGI. This CDR3 spans 15 amino acids. With V trimmed by 5 bases and J by 2 bases, 3 bases remained unmatched. In DNA, the CDR3 is TGTGCCAGCAGTCGGACAGGGGACAACACCGGGGAGCTGTTTTTT. This codes for CASSRTGDNTGELFF.